These T cell receptor beta chains were read from a single sample in a study of blood T cell repertoires in COVID-19. Assay used: immunoSEQ multiplex PCR; TCRdb lists only in-frame clones, some missing. This sample has around 67,000 clones; roughly 89% occur once, and the top ten carry around 8%. Material for sequencing was peripheral blood. All receptors derive from a human donor in a cohort sampled during active COVID-19. CDR3s include the opening cysteine and the closing phenylalanine or tryptophan. The order of the fields is D gene, J gene, clone size, V gene, CDR3 DNA, CDR3 protein. D genes are given only for firm matches. Not every row has a clone size; where given, it reads once, few, many or a size class.

>TRBD1|TRBJ1-4|.|TRBV28
TGTGCCAGCAGTTCGGGACAGGGTTCGTCGGTTGAAAAACTGTTTTTT
CASSSGQGSSVEKLFF
>TRBD1|TRBJ1-1|.|TRBV29-1
TGCAGCGCCCAGATAGGGACAGGTCTTCACCCGAACACTGAAGCTTTCTTT
CSAQIGTGLHPNTEAFF
>.|TRBJ2-5|.|TRBV3-1/TRBV3-2
TGTGCCAGCAGCTCTATCGAGGGTCGGGAGACCCAGTACTTC
CASSSIEGRETQYF
>.|TRBJ1-4|.|TRBV11-2
TGTGCCAGCAGCTTAAGGCCGTGGGGAGAGGGGGATGAAAAACTGTTTTTT
CASSLRPWGEGDEKLFF
>.|TRBJ2-5|.|TRBV6-2/TRBV6-3
TGTGCCAGCAGTTACCAGGGGAGAGTAAAAGAGACCCAGTACTTC
CASSYQGRVKETQYF
>.|TRBJ1-5|once|TRBV7-2
TGTGCCAGCAGCTCTAACCGCAATCAGCCCCAGCATTTT
CASSSNRNQPQHF
>TRBD1|TRBJ1-2|once|TRBV6-9
TGTGCCAGCAGTTATCCAGGGGGACTCTATGGCTACACCTTC
CASSYPGGLYGYTF
>.|TRBJ1-2|few|TRBV14
TGTGCCAGCAGCCTCGGACAGTTATATGGCTACACCTTC
CASSLGQLYGYTF
>TRBD1|TRBJ2-7|.|TRBV5-6
TGTGCCAGCAGCTATGGACAGGGCCCCTACGAGCAGTACTTC
CASSYGQGPYEQYF
>.|TRBJ1-5|.|TRBV4-1
TGCGCCAGCAGCCCCCTAATGCCGGGGAACAATCAGCCCCAGCATTTT
CASSPLMPGNNQPQHF
>TRBD1|TRBJ1-5|.|TRBV28
TGTGCCAGCAGTTTTATGGGACAGGGGGGTCAGCCCCAGCATTTT
CASSFMGQGGQPQHF
>.|TRBJ2-7|few|TRBV5-1
TGCGCCAGCAGCTTGGGACAGGAGACCTACGAGCAGTACTTC
CASSLGQETYEQYF
>.|TRBJ1-2|.|TRBV28
TGTGCCAGCACCGACCAACCCGGACACATTCGGTATGGCTACACCTTC
CASTDQPGHIRYGYTF
>.|TRBJ1-2|.|TRBV27
TGTGCCAGCGCAACGAGTGCCTACTATGGCTACACCTTC
CASATSAYYGYTF
>.|TRBJ1-2|once|TRBV20-1
TGCAGTGCTGTTCTGAACTATGGCTACACCTTC
CSAVLNYGYTF
>.|TRBJ1-2|.|TRBV21-1
TGTGCCCCTACGAGGGGACAGGGGGCAGGAGTCAAGGAACGTAACTATGGCTACACCTTC
CAPTRGQGAGVKERNYGYTF
>.|TRBJ1-1|.|TRBV5-5
TGTGCCAGCAGCTATGACAGTAACACTGAAGCTTTCTTT
CASSYDSNTEAFF
>TRBD2|TRBJ2-1|.|TRBV3-1/TRBV3-2
TGTGCCAGCAGCCAAGATCGGGCGGGGGGCCAAGAAGACTACAATGAGCAGTTCTTC
CASSQDRAGGQEDYNEQFF
>.|TRBJ1-6|.|TRBV2
TGTGCCAGCAGAGCAGGGAATTCACCCCTCCACTTT
CASRAGNSPLHF
>.|TRBJ1-1|.|TRBV19
TGTGCCAGTAGGGCCCTGACTGACGGCACTGAAGCTTTCTTT
CASRALTDGTEAFF
>TRBD1|TRBJ1-2|once|TRBV27
TGTGCCAGCGGCCTGACAGGGGGGACTAGTAACTATGGCTACACCTTC
CASGLTGGTSNYGYTF
>.|TRBJ1-1|.|TRBV5-3
TGTGCCAGAAGCTTGGCCTGTGGGGACAAGGGTTCGACTGAAGCTTTCTTT
CARSLACGDKGSTEAFF
>.|TRBJ1-2|.|TRBV9
TGTGCCAGCAGCGTCAATAACTATGGCTACACCTTC
CASSVNNYGYTF
>TRBD1|TRBJ1-4|.|TRBV9
TGTGCCAGCAGCGTTGGGGGACAGGGCGGCGAAAAACTGTTTTTT
CASSVGGQGGEKLFF
>TRBD1|TRBJ1-2|.|TRBV15
TGTGCCACTTGGGACAGAGACATTAACTATGGCTACACCTTC
CATWDRDINYGYTF
>TRBD1|TRBJ2-7|once|TRBV4-1
TGCGCCAGCAGCCCGGGACAGGGATACTACGAGCAGTACTTC
CASSPGQGYYEQYF
>TRBD1|TRBJ2-7|.|TRBV27
TGTGCCAGCAGTTTCGGGACAGTAAACTACGAGCAGTACTTC
CASSFGTVNYEQYF
>TRBD1|TRBJ1-2|.|TRBV5-6
TGTGCCAGCAGCCCGGGACAGGTGGAAGGCTACACCTTC
CASSPGQVEGYTF
>TRBD1|TRBJ1-4|.|TRBV4-1
TGCGCCAGCAGCCGCGGGACAGGTATTACAACTAATGAAAAACTGTTTTTT
CASSRGTGITTNEKLFF
>TRBD1|TRBJ2-7|.|TRBV12-3/TRBV12-4
TGTGCCAGCAGTTTAGACCAGGGGGACGAGCAGTACTTC
CASSLDQGDEQYF
>.|TRBJ1-4|.|TRBV4-1
TGCGCCAGCAGCCTTTCTGCGGGGAATGAAAAACTGTTTTTT
CASSLSAGNEKLFF
>.|TRBJ1-5|.|TRBV7-6
TGTGCCAGCAGCTTAGTATCCGATCAGCCCCAGCATTTT
CASSLVSDQPQHF
>.|TRBJ1-2|.|TRBV5-4
TGTGCCAGCAGCTTGGAAATCACAGGGAAAGTGAATGGCTACACCTTC
CASSLEITGKVNGYTF
>TRBD1|TRBJ2-7|once|TRBV10-2
TGCGCCAGCACACCGACAGGGGGCGAGCAGTACTTC
CASTPTGGEQYF
>TRBD1|TRBJ2-7|.|TRBV11-2
TGTGCCAGCAGCCCTTCCCGGGGACAGGTCTCCTACGAGCAGTACTTC
CASSPSRGQVSYEQYF
>TRBD1|TRBJ1-1|.|TRBV11-2
TGTGCCAGCAGCCCTCCACGGCCGGACAGGGAGGCTGAAGCTTTCTTT
CASSPPRPDREAEAFF
>.|TRBJ2-7|.|TRBV12-3/TRBV12-4
TGTGCCAGCAGTCGGGAGTACGAGCAGTACTTC
CASSREYEQYF
>TRBD2|TRBJ2-7|.|TRBV10-3
TGTGCCATCAGTGAGTCGAGCGGGGCCTCCTACGAGCAGTACTTC
CAISESSGASYEQYF
>TRBD1|TRBJ1-2|.|TRBV19
TGTGCCAGTAGTATTTACACAGGGGGCGACTATGGCTACACCTTC
CASSIYTGGDYGYTF
>.|TRBJ1-4|.|TRBV7-9
TGTGCCAGCAGTTTGCGGGGGGTAGCTAATGAAAAACTGTTTTTT
CASSLRGVANEKLFF
>.|TRBJ2-7|.|TRBV6-1
TGTGCCAGCAGTGAAACGGGATTGGCCTACGAGCAGTACTTC
CASSETGLAYEQYF
>TRBD1|TRBJ1-6|once|TRBV7-2
TGTGCCAGCAGCATACAGGCATCGGGGACAGGGGATTCACCCCTCCACTTT
CASSIQASGTGDSPLHF
>TRBD1|TRBJ2-7|.|TRBV4-1
TGCGCCAGCAGCCAAGATTTCCGGACAGGGGTTTACGAGCAGTACTTC
CASSQDFRTGVYEQYF
>.|TRBJ2-6|once|TRBV10-2
TGCGCCAGCAGTTCCCTCGGACAGTCCTCTGGGGCCAACGTCCTGACTTTC
CASSSLGQSSGANVLTF
>TRBD2|TRBJ2-7|.|TRBV7-8
TGTGCCAGCAGCTCTAGCGGGGCCGAGCAGTACTTC
CASSSSGAEQYF
>.|TRBJ2-5|once|TRBV4-1
TGCGCCAGCAGCCAAGGGTGGGGGGGGACAGGTTCCGTTGAGACCCAGTACTTC
CASSQGWGGTGSVETQYF
>.|TRBJ2-1|.|TRBV2
TGTGCCAGCAGTGACGGCGGGGGCCCCTACAATGAGCAGTTCTTC
CASSDGGGPYNEQFF
>.|TRBJ1-6|once|TRBV9
TGTGCCAGCAGCGTAGACGGGGTACACACTAGCTCCTATAATTCACCCCTCCACTTT
CASSVDGVHTSSYNSPLHF
>.|TRBJ1-5|.|TRBV4-1
TGCGCCAGCAGCCAAAACAGGGATCAGCCCCAGCATTTT
CASSQNRDQPQHF
>.|TRBJ1-2|.|TRBV7-9
TGTGCCAGCAGCGTGGTAGGGGGCTATGGCTACACCTTC
CASSVVGGYGYTF
>TRBD1|TRBJ1-1|.|TRBV10-3
TGTGCCATCTGGAGAGGGGGCGAGGCTTTCTTT
CAIWRGGEAFF
>.|TRBJ1-6|.|TRBV19
TGTGCCAGTAGTATAGAGGGCCAAACCGGTTCACCCCTCCACTTT
CASSIEGQTGSPLHF